The entry below describes one T cell receptor (beta chain). The antigen remains unidentified. This record comes from a study of high-grade serous ovarian cancer treatment subgroups. The overall study: On average, approximately 14,000 reads and 6,000 to 7,500 unique TCR beta rearrangements were obtained per sample.

The length of the CDR3 is 12 residues. V was clipped by 1 base and J by 4 bases, with 3 bases between them. Germline V gene sequence: CDR1 SEHNR, CDR2 FQNEAQ (reference sequence). Whole-study findings and limits: Higher neoantigen levels went with greater TCR clonal relatedness. These tumor repertoires lack spatial information from bulk sequencing.

Tumor tissue was taken before any definitive surgery or chemotherapy was given. The method was immunoSEQ multiplex PCR; TCRdb's version includes in-frame clones alone and lacks a portion of them. This table has 7,500 to 9,500 clones, around 78% appearing once. The chain links TRBV7-9 to TRBJ2-3; no clear D gene. The clonotype comes from a human donor with high-grade serous ovarian cancer. Input material: tumor tissue. CDR3 amino acids: CASSLVSDTQYF. Written as DNA, the CDR3 is TGTGCCAGCAGCTTAGTATCAGATACGCAGTATTTT.